This is a list of T cell receptor beta chains from one sample in a study of blood T cell repertoires in COVID-19. Method: immunoSEQ multiplex PCR; TCRdb's copy keeps in-frame clones and lacks some. The profile shows 200,000 to 300,000 clones, approximately 80% of them singletons. The sequencing input was peripheral blood. All receptors derive from a man older than 75 with acute or convalescent COVID-19. Both conserved end residues are part of each CDR3. The D gene is left open where the match is weak.

D gene	V gene	J gene	CDR3 protein	CDR3 DNA
NA	TRBV5-5	TRBJ1-4	CASSLAPGRVEEKLFF	TGTGCCAGCAGCTTGGCCCCGGGAAGGGTGGAAGAAAAACTGTTTTTT
NA	TRBV28	TRBJ1-1	CASSFPMNTEAFF	TGTGCCAGCAGTTTCCCTATGAACACTGAAGCTTTCTTT
NA	TRBV28	TRBJ2-7	CASSWRDSHYEQYF	TGTGCCAGCAGTTGGCGGGACAGTCACTACGAGCAGTACTTC
TRBD1	TRBV5-6	TRBJ1-5	CASSFRTGNSNQPQHF	TGTGCCAGCAGCTTCCGGACAGGCAATAGCAATCAGCCCCAGCATTTT
NA	TRBV19	TRBJ2-1	CASTPRGLLREQFF	TGTGCCAGTACCCCTAGGGGGTTACTACGCGAGCAGTTCTTC
TRBD2	TRBV7-8	TRBJ2-3	CASSLGGPSGTTDTQYF	TGTGCCAGCAGCTTAGGCGGCCCTAGCGGGACCACAGATACGCAGTATTTT
TRBD1	TRBV6-2/TRBV6-3	TRBJ2-1	CASSTLPGQGDNEQFF	TGTGCCAGCAGTACCTTGCCGGGACAGGGGGACAATGAGCAGTTCTTC
TRBD2	TRBV4-1	TRBJ2-3	CASSQDGLAGGDTDTQYF	TGCGCCAGCAGCCAAGATGGGCTAGCGGGGGGGGACACAGATACGCAGTATTTT
TRBD1	TRBV6-6	TRBJ1-2	CASSLDRVDGYTF	TGTGCCAGCAGTCTAGACAGGGTGGATGGCTACACCTTC
NA	TRBV6-6	TRBJ1-5	CASSSREYNQPQHF	TGTGCCAGCAGCTCGAGAGAGTACAATCAGCCCCAGCATTTT
TRBD2	TRBV19	TRBJ2-7	CASSPAGLAGVAEQYF	TGTGCCAGTAGTCCGGCGGGGCTAGCGGGAGTGGCTGAGCAGTACTTC
TRBD1	TRBV19	TRBJ1-2	CASSISLPRTGSTYGYTF	TGTGCCAGTAGTATCTCCCTCCCGCGGACAGGGTCTACCTATGGCTACACCTTC
NA	TRBV12-3/TRBV12-4	TRBJ1-2	CASSFGGTGYTF	TGTGCCAGCAGTTTCGGAGGAACCGGCTACACCTTC
TRBD2	TRBV5-4	TRBJ2-7	CASSLGIAGVYEQYF	TGTGCCAGCAGCTTGGGCATAGCGGGAGTGTACGAGCAGTACTTC